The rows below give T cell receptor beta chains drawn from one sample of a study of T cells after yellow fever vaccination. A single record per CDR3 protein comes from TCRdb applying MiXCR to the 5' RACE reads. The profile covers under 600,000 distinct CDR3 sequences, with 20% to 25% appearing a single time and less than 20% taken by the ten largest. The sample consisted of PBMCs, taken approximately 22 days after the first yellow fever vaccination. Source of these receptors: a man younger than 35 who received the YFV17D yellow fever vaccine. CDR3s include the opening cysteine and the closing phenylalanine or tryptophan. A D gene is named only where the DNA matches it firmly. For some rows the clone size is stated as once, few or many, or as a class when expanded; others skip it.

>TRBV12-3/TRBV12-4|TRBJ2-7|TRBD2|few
TGTGCCAGCAGTCCTACTAGCGGGGGGCGCGAGCAGTACTTC
CASSPTSGGREQYF
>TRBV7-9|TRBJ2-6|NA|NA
TGTGCCAGCAGCTTTCCTGGGGCCAACGTCCTGACTTTC
CASSFPGANVLTF
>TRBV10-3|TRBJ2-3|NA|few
TGTGCCATCAGTGAGTCGATTCTGGACCCCAGGTATTTT
CAISESILDPRYF
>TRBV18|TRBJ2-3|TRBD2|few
TGTGCCAGCCGGACTAGCGGCACAGATACGCAGTATTTT
CASRTSGTDTQYF
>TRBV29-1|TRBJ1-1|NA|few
TGCAGCGTTGTTTTGGACGCTGAAGCTTTCTTT
CSVVLDAEAFF
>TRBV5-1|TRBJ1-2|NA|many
TGCGCCAGCAGCTTGGAGGCGGGTTGGCAAGGCTACACCTTC
CASSLEAGWQGYTF
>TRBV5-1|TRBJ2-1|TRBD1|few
TGCGCCAGCAGCTTGGAGGGACAGTCCTACAATGAGCAGTTCTTC
CASSLEGQSYNEQFF
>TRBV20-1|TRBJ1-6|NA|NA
TGCAGTGCACCGGGACGGGGCTGGACCCTCCACTTT
CSAPGRGWTLHF
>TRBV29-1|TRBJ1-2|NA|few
TGCAGCGTTGCCCGGGGAAGCTATGGCTACACCTTC
CSVARGSYGYTF
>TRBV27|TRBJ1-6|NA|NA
TGTGCCAGCAGTTTATCAGTTTTTAATTCACCCCTCCACTTT
CASSLSVFNSPLHF
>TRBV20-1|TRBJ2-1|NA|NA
TGCAGTGCTAGTGTTGGGAATGAGCAGTTCTTC
CSASVGNEQFF
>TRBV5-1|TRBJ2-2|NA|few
TGCGCCAGCAGTCTCCGGGACACCGCCCGCACCGGGGAGCTGTTTTTT
CASSLRDTARTGELFF
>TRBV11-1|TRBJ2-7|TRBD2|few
TGTGCCAGCAGCTTCTCCGGACTAGCGGGCTACGAGCAGTACTTC
CASSFSGLAGYEQYF
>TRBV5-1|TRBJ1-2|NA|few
TGCGCCAGCAGTCCTACAGGAGTAGAACTCCATAACTATGGCTACACCTTC
CASSPTGVELHNYGYTF
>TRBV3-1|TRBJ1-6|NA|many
TGTGCCAGCAGCCAAGAAGCGGGGACGAATTCACCCCTCCACTTT
CASSQEAGTNSPLHF
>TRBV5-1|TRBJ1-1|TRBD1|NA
TGCGCCAGCAGCTTGGTTCCGCAGGGGGGATTGAACACTGAAGCTTTCTTT
CASSLVPQGGLNTEAFF
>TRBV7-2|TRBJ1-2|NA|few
TGTGCCAGCAGCTTCCCCCCTGCGAGCGGCTACACCTTC
CASSFPPASGYTF
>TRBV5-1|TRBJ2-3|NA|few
TGCGCCAGTGCGGGCACGGGTGGCACAGATACGCAGTATTTT
CASAGTGGTDTQYF
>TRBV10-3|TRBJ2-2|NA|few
TGTGCCATCAGGGACTGGGACACCGGGGAGCTGTTTTTT
CAIRDWDTGELFF
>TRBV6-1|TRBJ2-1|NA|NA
TGTGCCAGCACAGCCTGGGGGGACGATGAGCAGTTCTTC
CASTAWGDDEQFF
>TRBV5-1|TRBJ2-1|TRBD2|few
TGCGCCAGCAGCCCCCTTTCTAGCGGGGTTAACAATGAGCAGTTCTTC
CASSPLSSGVNNEQFF
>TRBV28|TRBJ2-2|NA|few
TGTGCCACCCAAACCAGCTTAGGGACCGGGGAGCTGTTTTTT
CATQTSLGTGELFF
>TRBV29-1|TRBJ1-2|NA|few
TGCAGCGTTCAGTGGGGTCCTAGAGCTAACTATGGCTACACCTTC
CSVQWGPRANYGYTF
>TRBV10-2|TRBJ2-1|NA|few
TGCGCCAGCAAATTGCGTCGGGGGCCTAACAATGAGCAGTTCTTC
CASKLRRGPNNEQFF
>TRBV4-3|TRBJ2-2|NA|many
TGCGCCAGCAGCCATGATAACAGGGACACCGGGGAGCTGTTTTTT
CASSHDNRDTGELFF
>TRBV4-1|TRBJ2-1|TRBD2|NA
TGCGCCAGCAGCCACAGGGCGGGGGGGCCCCATGAGCAGTTCTTC
CASSHRAGGPHEQFF
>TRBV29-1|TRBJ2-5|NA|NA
TGCAGCGTGGAACTAGAGGGGACCCAGTACTTC
CSVELEGTQYF
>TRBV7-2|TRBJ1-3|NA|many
TGTGCCAGCAGCTTAGCGGTCGGGGCGGGTGGAAACACCATATATTTT
CASSLAVGAGGNTIYF
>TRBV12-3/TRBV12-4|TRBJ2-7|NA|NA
TGTGCCAGCAGTTCAGGGGGGGACTACGAGCAGTACTTC
CASSSGGDYEQYF
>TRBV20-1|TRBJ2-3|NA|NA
TGCAGTGCTCAGAGGGGTTCTAGCACAGATACGCAGTATTTT
CSAQRGSSTDTQYF
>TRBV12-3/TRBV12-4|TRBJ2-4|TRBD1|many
TGTGCCAGCAGCCGGGACAGGGATGACATTCAGTACTTC
CASSRDRDDIQYF
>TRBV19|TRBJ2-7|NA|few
TGTGCCAGTAGTCGGGTGGAGGGGGCATACTACGAGCAGTACTTC
CASSRVEGAYYEQYF
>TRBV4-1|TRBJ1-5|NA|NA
TGCGCCAGCAGCCAAGAATCCCGCAATCAGCCCCAGCATTTT
CASSQESRNQPQHF
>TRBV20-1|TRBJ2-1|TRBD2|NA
TGCAGTGCCCCAAGGCCTAGCGGGGGATACAATGAGCAGTTCTTC
CSAPRPSGGYNEQFF
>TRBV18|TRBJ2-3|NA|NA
TGTGCCAGCTCACCAGTCTCAGATACGCAGTATTTT
CASSPVSDTQYF
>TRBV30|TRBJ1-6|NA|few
TGTGCCTGGAAGGTAAGGGGGGGCAATTCACCCCTCCACTTT
CAWKVRGGNSPLHF
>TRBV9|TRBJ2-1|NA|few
TGTGCCAGCATAGGGAGCTCCTACAATGAGCAGTTCTTC
CASIGSSYNEQFF
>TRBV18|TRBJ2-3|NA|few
TGTGCCAGCTCACCCCTCGGGGACCTAGATACGCAGTATTTT
CASSPLGDLDTQYF
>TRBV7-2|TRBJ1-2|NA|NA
TGTGCCAGCAGAGCCGCGGGGGCCTATGGCTACACCTTC
CASRAAGAYGYTF
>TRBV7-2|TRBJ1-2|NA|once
TGTGCCAGCAGCTTAAACCTTAACTATGGCTACACCTTC
CASSLNLNYGYTF
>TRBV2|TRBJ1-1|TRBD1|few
TGTGCCAGCCGCCTAGGGGACAGCTTATTCGGAGCTTTCTTT
CASRLGDSLFGAFF
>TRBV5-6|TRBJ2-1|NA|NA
TGTGCCAGCAGCTTGCCCCATATGACTGGGTACAATGAGCAGTTCTTC
CASSLPHMTGYNEQFF
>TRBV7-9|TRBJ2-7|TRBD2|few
TGTGCCAGCAGCAAGAAAGGGACTAGCGACAACTACGAGCAGTACTTC
CASSKKGTSDNYEQYF
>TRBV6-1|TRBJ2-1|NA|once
TGTGCCAGCAGACGGAAGGGGGGGACCTACAATGAGCAGTTCTTC
CASRRKGGTYNEQFF
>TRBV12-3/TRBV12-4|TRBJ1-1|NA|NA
TGTGCCAGCAGTATAGGGGTAGTCACTGAAGCTTTCTTT
CASSIGVVTEAFF
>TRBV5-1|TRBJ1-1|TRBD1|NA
TGCGCCAGCAGCAATGGACAGGGAAGACCCGCTGAAGCTTTCTTT
CASSNGQGRPAEAFF
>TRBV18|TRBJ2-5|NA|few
TGTGCCAGCTCACCTCGCTCCCTACAAGAGACCCAGTACTTC
CASSPRSLQETQYF
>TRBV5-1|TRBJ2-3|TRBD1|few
TGCGCCAGCAGCCACCCGACAGGGCCAGATACGCAGTATTTT
CASSHPTGPDTQYF
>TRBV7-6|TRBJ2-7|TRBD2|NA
TGTGCCAGCAGCTTAACGCTAGCGGGGGCCGGGGGGAGCTACGAGCAGTACTTC
CASSLTLAGAGGSYEQYF
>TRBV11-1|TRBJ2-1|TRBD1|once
TGTGCCAGCAGCGACCCCTCGGGACAGGGGGCAATGTGGAATGAGCAGTTCTTC
CASSDPSGQGAMWNEQFF
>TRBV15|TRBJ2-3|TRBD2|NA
TGTGCCACCAGCAGAAATCGGGGGGTCACAGATACGCAGTATTTT
CATSRNRGVTDTQYF
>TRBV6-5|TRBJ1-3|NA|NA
TGTGCCAGCAGTTACTCGGACCCCGAAGCTGGAAACACCATATATTTT
CASSYSDPEAGNTIYF
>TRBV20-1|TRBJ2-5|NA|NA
TGCAGTGCTCCGAGGGAGACCCAGTACTTC
CSAPRETQYF
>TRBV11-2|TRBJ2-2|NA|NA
TGTGCCAGCAGCTTATGGGCTGGGAACACCGGGGAGCTGTTTTTT
CASSLWAGNTGELFF